This entry describes one TCR beta chain. Its antigen has not been determined. No per-base quality is available; no much larger clone lies one base away. Healthy HIV-negative adults with no recently reported acute infections or vaccinations were included as donors. Every donor was a Caucasian adult residing in Nashville, Tennessee, USA. CD4+ T cells were enriched by magnetic negative selection; naive cells were then positively selected on CD45RA, and the negative fraction formed the memory subset. After blood collection by leukapheresis, PBMCs were isolated using Ficoll-Histopaque density gradient centrifugation and then cryopreserved in the vapor phase of liquid nitrogen. Analytical flow cytometry was used to check the purity and quantity of every magnetically sorted T cell population. Genomic DNA was isolated from each sorted fraction and quantified by UV absorbance on a Nanodrop 2000c. From the germline V gene (reference sequence), CDR1 is MNHNY and CDR2 is SVGAGI. CDR3 length: 13 amino acids, cysteine to phenylalanine. Only CDR3 DNA is held: 39 bases, read in frame from base 1. Trimming removed 6 bases from V and 6 bases from J; the gene matches leave 3 bases unexplained.

The sample is drawn from a study of shared clonotypes between healthy human individuals (dated by TCRdb to 2020 to 2021). Looking at the study overall: A few men and a couple of women, aged 18 to 49 years, made up the cohort. To increase sequencing depth and limit assay-specific biases, TCR repertoire library preparation and sequencing were carried out by different laboratories using diverse techniques. To estimate repertoire size and how much clonotype sharing occurs between individuals, the study deeply sequenced the blood TCR repertoires of roughly 5 healthy adults. Per donor, three plates each were used for CD4 naive and CD4 memory, two for CD8 naive, and one for CD8 memory. Per donor, leukapheresis produced somewhere between about 0.94 and 9 billion PBMCs. Study-wide conclusions, independent of this receptor: Incomplete sequencing was indicated by rarefaction of sorted-subset datasets, despite the large sequencing depth. Naive subsets generally had larger estimated clonotype richness than memory subsets did. Based on pairwise subsampling, the degree of clonotype sharing among donors was expected to be affected by sequencing depth. Sampling was limited to blood, and TCR repertoires in tissue likely differ from TCR repertoires in blood. Clonotypes shared by all four sorted-subset donors showed higher generation probabilities than non-shared clonotypes. Approximately 5% of naive CD4, 3.5% of naive CD8, about 2.1% of memory CD4, and about 0.4% of memory CD8 clonotypes were shared across several donors. The genetic and exposure-history diversity represented was limited by the small number of donors.

Using the deep immunoSEQ assay, multiplex PCR amplified TCR CDR3 regions from genomic DNA. Extracted genomic DNA from each cell subset was distributed evenly across all wells of several immunoSEQ 96-well plates, and each plate was treated as a replicate. For sorted subsets, roughly 200 ng genomic DNA, equal to 25,000 to 35,000 T cell genomes, was loaded into each replicate PCR. The purified libraries were quantified using a Qubit 3.0 fluorometer, sized with a Bioanalyzer 2100, and then quantified again using the KAPA Library Quantification kit. A separate single-read 150-cycle Illumina NextSeq 550 flow cell was used to sequence each immunoSEQ 96-well plate. In the source study's methods: Because the immunoSEQ output included only junctional sequences and no quality scores, the filtering could not be the same as the filtering used for full-length reads. To assign V/J genes and CDR3, sequences were annotated against IMGT germline references using PyIR, a Python wrapper for IgBLAST v1.9. Reads were filtered out if the reads had weak V/J assignments (E-value above 1e-6), no CDR3, stop codons, out-of-frame junctions, or ambiguous translated residues. A V3J clonotype was defined by an identical inferred V gene, J gene, and CDR3 amino acid sequence. The percentage overlap between two repertoires was calculated by dividing the number of shared unique clonotypes by the size of the smaller repertoire. Three approaches were used to assess repertoire richness: RTK rarefaction, the Chao1 estimator, and Recon v2.1 estimates of unobserved clonotypes. Generation probabilities were computed with OLGA for all TCRbeta clonotypes obtained by the gDNA method from several donors. TCRdb holds this immuneACCESS table with in-frame rearrangements only. Some clones are missing; in checked studies, unresolved V genes explain under half, and the rest has no known cause. Clonal size and the V and J genes are those of that table, whereas D and trimming came from the DNA. The sample yields approximately 740,000 clones; around two thirds were counted once. The ten largest account for 1.5% to 2% of the sample.

The sample consisted of memory CD4+ T cells sorted from blood. The intended sense of this specimen's cell subset or site label: CD45RA-negative fraction. The receptor was derived from a woman in her 30s in good health. Rearrangement joined TRBV6-6 to TRBJ2-1; 9 central nucleotides agree with TRBD1. This receptor carries the CDR3 CASRRQGGNEQFF. The DNA is as follows: TGTGCCAGCAGGAGACAGGGGGGCAATGAGCAGTTCTTC.